The T cell receptor (beta chain) described here comes from a study of T cell responses to AZD1222 COVID-19 vaccine. Trimming cost V 6 bases and J 0 bases; bases outside gene matches: 1. Germline loops: CDR1 MNHEY, CDR2 SMNVEV (reference sequence). CDR3 length: 13 amino acids. Measured with immunoSEQ multiplex PCR; TCRdb has only the in-frame clones, and not every one. The repertoire holds roughly 100,000 clones, with 70% to 90% as singletons. The J gene is TRBJ1-1, the V gene TRBV27; TRBD1 matches at 7 bases. Sequences were derived from peripheral blood, sampled 28 days after the second AZD1222 dose. The source of this sequence is an adult who received the AZD1222 COVID-19 vaccine. Here the CDR3 reads CASRTGLNTEAFF. The CDR3 DNA reads as TGTGCCAGCAGGACAGGGTTGAACACTGAAGCTTTCTTT.